The sequence of this TCR beta chain was determined in a study of high-grade serous ovarian cancer treatment subgroups. Study information: Samples averaged approximately 14,000 reads and over 6,000 unique TCR beta rearrangements.

The germline V gene has CDR1 SGHTA and CDR2 FQGNSA. The CDR3 is 13 residues long. V was clipped by 5 bases and J by 15 bases; unmatched bases: 8. Tumor tissue was taken before any definitive surgery or chemotherapy was given. About this clone itself: Its antigen is unidentified.

Points from the study as a whole: Without spatial data, bulk sequencing limits insight into HGSC tumor diversity. Different patients shared almost no repertoire; same-patient tumors shared about 0.1 to 0.79. Higher neoantigen levels went with greater TCR clonal relatedness.

TCRdb's table, derived via immunoSEQ multiplex PCR, lists solely in-frame clones and lacks some. The sample shows around 1,000 clones, approximately 80% of them seen only once. V is TRBV7-2 and J is TRBJ2-1, with 12 nucleotides matching TRBD2. The sequence was obtained from a human donor with high-grade serous ovarian cancer. The sequencing input was tumor tissue. The chain's CDR3 is CASSAQLAGGLFF. CDR3 in DNA: TGTGCCAGCAGCGCCCAACTAGCGGGAGGCCTGTTCTTC.